The 2 T cell receptor beta chains reported below all come from one sample, sequenced in a study of blood T cell repertoires in COVID-19. Sequencing was performed with immunoSEQ multiplex PCR; in TCRdb, only in-frame clones are kept and a portion is missing. The sample holds around 150,000 clones, around 85% seen once. Sequencing was done on a sample of peripheral blood. The receptors were sampled from a human donor with acute or convalescent COVID-19. The donor label of this sample is uncertain.

This CDR3 reads CASSQESRGRANYGYTF. The CDR3 DNA reads as TGCGCCAGCAGCCAAGAATCCAGGGGCAGGGCAAACTATGGCTACACCTTC. This chain links TRBV4-1 with TRBJ1-2; possibly TRBD1 for D (6 bases). In germline, CDR1 is MGHRA, CDR2 YSYEKL. CDR3 length: 17 residues. V lost 0 bases, J lost 2 bases, and 16 bases lay in between.

The table lists this clone with a count of one. V and J are TRBV3-1 (or the pseudogene TRBV3-2) and TRBJ1-2; D is uncertain. Germline CDR1 LGHDT, CDR2 YNNKEL (reference sequence). Trimming shortened V by 0 bases and J by 0 bases, and 11 bases separated the two germline ends. The length of the CDR3 is 16 residues. The CDR3: CASSQENRSSNYGYTF. The CDR3 bases are TGTGCCAGCAGCCAAGAAAACAGATCTTCTAACTATGGCTACACCTTC.